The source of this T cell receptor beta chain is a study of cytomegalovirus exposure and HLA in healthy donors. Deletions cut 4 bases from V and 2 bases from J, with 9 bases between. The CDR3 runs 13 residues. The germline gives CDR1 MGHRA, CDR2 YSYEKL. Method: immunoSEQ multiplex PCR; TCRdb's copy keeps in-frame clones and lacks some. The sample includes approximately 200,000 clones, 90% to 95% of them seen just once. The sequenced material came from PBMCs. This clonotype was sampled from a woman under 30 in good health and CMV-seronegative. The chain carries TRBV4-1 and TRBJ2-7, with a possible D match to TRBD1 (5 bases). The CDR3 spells CASSRQQTYEQYF. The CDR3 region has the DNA TGCGCCAGCAGCCGACAGCAGACCTACGAGCAGTACTTC.